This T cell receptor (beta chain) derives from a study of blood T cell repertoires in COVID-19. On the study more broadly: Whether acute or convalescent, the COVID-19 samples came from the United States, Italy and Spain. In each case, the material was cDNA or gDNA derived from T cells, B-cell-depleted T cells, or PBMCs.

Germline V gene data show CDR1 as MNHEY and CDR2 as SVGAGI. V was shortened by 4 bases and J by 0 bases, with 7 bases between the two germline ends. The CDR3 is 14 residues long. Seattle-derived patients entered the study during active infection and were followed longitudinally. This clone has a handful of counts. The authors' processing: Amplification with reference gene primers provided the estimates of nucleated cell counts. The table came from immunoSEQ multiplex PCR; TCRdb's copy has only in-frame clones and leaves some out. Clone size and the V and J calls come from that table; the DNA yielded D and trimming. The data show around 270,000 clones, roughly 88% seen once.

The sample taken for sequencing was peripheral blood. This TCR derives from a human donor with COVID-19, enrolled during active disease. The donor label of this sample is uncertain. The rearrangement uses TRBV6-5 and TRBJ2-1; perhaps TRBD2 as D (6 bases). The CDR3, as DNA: TGTGCCAGCAGTTCCGGGGGCTCCTACAATGAGCAGTTCTTC. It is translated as CASSSGGSYNEQFF.